This T cell receptor (beta chain) emerged from a study of a mutant IDH1 vaccine in newly diagnosed glioma. Background on the study: Most patients had radiochemotherapy with temozolomide before enrollment; others had one alone. Study outcomes and limitations: The study observed vaccine-induced immune responses in roughly 93% of patients.

Libraries were prepared by immunoSEQ multiplex PCR; TCRdb keeps only in-frame clonotypes and omits some of them. Among about 56,000 clones listed, 75% were seen once. Time point denoted: week 47, end of study. Vaccination used 300 ug of mutant IDH1 20-mer peptide per dose, with topical imiquimod. Patients received eight vaccinations in weeks 1, 3, 5, 7, 11, 15, 19, 23. Germline V gene data show CDR1 as LNHDA and CDR2 as SQIVND (reference sequence). This CDR3 comprises 17 residues. V was clipped by 6 bases and J by 1 base; unmatched bases: 13. This clone has more than one count but fewer than ten. The antigen remains undetermined.

The sequence was collected from a man aged 50-59 years with glioma. The sample consisted of PBMCs, taken from a glioma patient whose treatment included an IDH1 peptide vaccine. The rearrangement uses TRBV19 and TRBJ1-1; TRBD1 agrees at 8 bases. The CDR3 DNA sequence: TGTGCCAGTAGATCCTGGGGGTCGACAGGGGAGAACACTGAAGCTTTCTTT. It yields the protein CASRSWGSTGENTEAFF.